What follows are 4 T cell receptor beta chains derived from one specimen sequenced in a study of T cell responses to AZD1222 COVID-19 vaccine. This table comes from immunoSEQ multiplex PCR, and its TCRdb copy is limited to in-frame clones, with some not included. The table records 90,000 to 150,000 clones, approximately 90% of them present only once. Sample: peripheral blood, taken 28 days after the second AZD1222 dose. The receptors here all came from an adult who received the AZD1222 COVID-19 vaccine.

The chain carries TRBV6-5 and TRBJ1-3; no clear D. In germline, CDR1 is MNHEY, CDR2 SVGAGI. V was pared by 2 bases and J by 4 bases, with 9 bases between. This CDR3 is built from 14 residues. The CDR3: CASSYGPQGNTIYF. The CDR3 DNA follows: TGTGCCAGCAGTTACGGCCCTCAGGGAAACACCATATATTTT.

The CDR3 nucleotides are TGTGCCAGCAGCCAGGGCCTGGGAGAGGACAATGAGCAGTTCTTC. Its protein is CASSQGLGEDNEQFF. The chain combines TRBV3-1 (or the pseudogene TRBV3-2) with TRBJ2-1; the D gene is possibly TRBD2 (5 bases). The CDR3 extends over 15 amino acids. The V end was cut by 3 bases, the J end by 5 bases, with 14 bases between. Looked up from germline, CDR1 is LGHDT and CDR2 is YNNKEL (reference sequence).

CDR3 sequence: CASSPSGSASDEKLFF. The CDR3 DNA reads as TGTGCCAGCAGCCCTTCTGGCAGTGCTTCTGATGAAAAACTGTTTTTT. J is TRBJ1-4 and V is TRBV3-1 (or the pseudogene TRBV3-2); no clear D. The CDR3 consists of 16 residues. Looked up from germline, CDR1 is LGHDT and CDR2 is YNNKEL (reference sequence). V was shortened by 4 bases and J by 6 bases, with 18 bases between the two germline ends.

This chain uses TRBV28 with TRBJ2-7, with 9 bases lining up with TRBD1. Germline V gene lookup returns CDR1 MDHEN and CDR2 SYDVKM. The CDR3 extends over 14 amino acids. V gave up 7 bases and J gave up 4 bases; unmatched junction bases: 8. The CDR3 DNA sequence: TGTGCCAGCACCAATACAGGGGGCGTTTACGAGCAGTACTTC. Amino acids: CASTNTGGVYEQYF.